The 6 T cell receptor beta chains reported below all come from one sample, sequenced in a study of blood T cell repertoires in COVID-19. Assay: immunoSEQ multiplex PCR; the TCRdb copy retains only in-frame clones and omits some. The data show fewer than 300,000 clones, about 82% seen once. What was sequenced was peripheral blood. The source of these receptors is a man aged 50 or older with active or convalescent COVID-19.

On this clone itself: Other DNA sequences in the sample encode the same CDR3. The V call is TRBV9, the J call TRBJ1-2; D might be TRBD1 (6 bases). CDR3 length: 13 amino acids. CDR1 and CDR2 from the germline V gene are SGDLS and YYNGEE. V dropped 0 bases and J dropped 4 bases, with 7 bases sitting between them. CDR3 residues: CASSVETGYGYTF. The CDR3 DNA sequence: TGTGCCAGCAGCGTAGAGACAGGCTATGGCTACACCTTC.

This rearrangement joins TRBV9 to TRBJ2-2, with a possible D match to TRBD1 (6 bases). The CDR3 loop spans 15 amino acids. V was clipped by 4 bases and J by 1 base, with 11 bases between them. Germline-derived CDR1 and CDR2 are SGDLS and YYNGEE. CDR3 loop: CASSPPRGNTGELFF. CDR3 nucleotides: TGTGCCAGCAGCCCCCCCAGGGGGAACACCGGGGAGCTGTTTTTT. The full variable domain, with the rest looked up from reference TRBV9 and TRBJ2-2, is DSGVTQTPKHLITATGQRVTLRCSPRSGDLSVYWYQQSLDQGLQFLIQYYNGEERAKGNILERFSAQQFPDLHSELNLSSLELGDSALYFCASSPPRGNTGELFFGEGSRLTVL.

CDR3 sequence: CASKGLPFGQFF. DNA of the CDR3: TGTGCCAGTAAGGGACTTCCCTTTGGGCAGTTCTTC. The genes are TRBV2 and TRBJ2-1, with D maybe TRBD2 (6 bases). V lost 9 bases and J lost 12, with 18 bases in between. Germline CDR1 is SNHLY and CDR2 is FYNNEI. This CDR3 contains 12 residues. The variable domain in full, completed from reference TRBV2 and TRBJ2-1, reads EPEVTQTPSHQVTQMGQEVILRCVPISNHLYFYWYRQILGQKVEFLVSFYNNEISEKSEIFDDQFSVERPDGSNFTLKIRSTKLEDSAMYFCASKGLPFGQFFGPGTRLTVL.

The rearrangement links TRBV28 to TRBJ1-1; 8 nucleotides line up with TRBD1. CDR1 and CDR2 from the germline V gene are MDHEN and SYDVKM. The CDR3 has 14 residues. With 8 bases clipped from V and 1 base from J, the junction kept 6 bases outside the gene matches. The CDR3 region is CASVPGGSNTEAFF. CDR3 DNA sequence: TGTGCCAGCGTTCCAGGGGGCTCGAACACTGAAGCTTTCTTT.

The chain carries TRBV9 and TRBJ2-7, with 7 nucleotides matching TRBD1. The CDR3 has 15 amino acids. The trim removed 0 bases at V and 3 bases at J, leaving 6 bases unmatched. Germline values: CDR1 SGDLS, CDR2 YYNGEE. The CDR3, as DNA: TGTGCCAGCAGCGTAGGCCAGGGGGTTCTCTACGAGCAGTACTTC. Its translation is CASSVGQGVLYEQYF.

On this clone: Other DNA sequences from this sample encode an identical CDR3 as well. The chain has TRBV18 and TRBJ1-1, with 8 bases fitting TRBD1. V lost 2 bases and J lost 5; bases outside the gene matches: 1. The length of the CDR3 is 13 residues. The germline V gene encodes CDR1 KGHSH and CDR2 LQKENI. Here the CDR3 reads CASSPTGGTEAFF. The CDR3 DNA reads as TGTGCCAGCTCACCAACAGGGGGAACTGAAGCTTTCTTT.